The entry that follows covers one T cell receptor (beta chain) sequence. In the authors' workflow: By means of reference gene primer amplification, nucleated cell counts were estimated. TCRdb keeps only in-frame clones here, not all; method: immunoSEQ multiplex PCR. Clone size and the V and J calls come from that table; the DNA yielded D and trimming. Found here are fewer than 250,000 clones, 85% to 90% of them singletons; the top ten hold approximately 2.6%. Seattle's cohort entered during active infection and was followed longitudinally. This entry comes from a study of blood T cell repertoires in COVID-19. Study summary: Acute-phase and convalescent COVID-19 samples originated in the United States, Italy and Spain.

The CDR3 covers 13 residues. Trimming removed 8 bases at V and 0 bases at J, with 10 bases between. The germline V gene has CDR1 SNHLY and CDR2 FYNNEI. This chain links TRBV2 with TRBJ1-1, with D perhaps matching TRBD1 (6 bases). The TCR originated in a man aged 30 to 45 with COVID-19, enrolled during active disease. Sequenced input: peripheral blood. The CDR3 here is CASQGSMNTEAFF. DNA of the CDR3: TGTGCCAGCCAGGGGTCTATGAACACTGAAGCTTTCTTT. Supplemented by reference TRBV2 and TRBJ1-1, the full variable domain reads EPEVTQTPSHQVTQMGQEVILRCVPISNHLYFYWYRQILGQKVEFLVSFYNNEISEKSEIFDDQFSVERPDGSNFTLKIRSTKLEDSAMYFCASQGSMNTEAFFGQGTRLTVV.